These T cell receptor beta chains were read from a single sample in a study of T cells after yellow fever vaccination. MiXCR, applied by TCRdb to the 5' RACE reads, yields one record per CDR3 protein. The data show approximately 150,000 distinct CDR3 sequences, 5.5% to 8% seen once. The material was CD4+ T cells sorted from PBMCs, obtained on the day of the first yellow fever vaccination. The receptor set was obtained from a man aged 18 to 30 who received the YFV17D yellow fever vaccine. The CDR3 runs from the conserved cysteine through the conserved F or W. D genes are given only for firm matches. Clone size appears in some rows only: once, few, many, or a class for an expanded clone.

CDR3aa: CASSFGGDGNTIYF
CDR3nt: TGTGCCAGCAGTTTCGGAGGTGATGGAAACACCATATATTTT
j_gene: TRBJ1-3
d_gene: NA
v_gene: TRBV12-3/TRBV12-4
abundance: many

CDR3aa: CASSRPADTQYF
CDR3nt: TGTGCCAGCAGCCGGCCGGCAGATACGCAGTATTTT
j_gene: TRBJ2-3
d_gene: NA
v_gene: TRBV7-2
abundance: many

CDR3aa: CAISERDFTDTQYF
CDR3nt: TGTGCCATCAGTGAGCGGGACTTCACAGATACGCAGTATTTT
j_gene: TRBJ2-3
d_gene: NA
v_gene: TRBV10-3
abundance: NA

CDR3aa: CASSPLAGTETQYF
CDR3nt: TGTGCCAGCTCACCCTTGGCAGGGACGGAGACCCAGTACTTC
j_gene: TRBJ2-5
d_gene: NA
v_gene: TRBV18
abundance: many

CDR3aa: CSASPTGNTEAFF
CDR3nt: TGCAGTGCTAGTCCGACAGGGAACACTGAAGCTTTCTTT
j_gene: TRBJ1-1
d_gene: NA
v_gene: TRBV20-1
abundance: many

CDR3aa: CASSLGLPCEQYF
CDR3nt: TGTGCCAGCAGCCTCGGGCTCCCCTGCGAGCAGTACTTC
j_gene: TRBJ2-7
d_gene: NA
v_gene: TRBV4-2
abundance: NA

CDR3aa: CASSARTGGVLDAFF
CDR3nt: TGTGCCAGCAGCGCTCGGACAGGGGGGGTCCTGGACGCTTTCTTT
j_gene: TRBJ1-1
d_gene: TRBD1
v_gene: TRBV7-9
abundance: many

CDR3aa: CASSRQGTEQFF
CDR3nt: TGTGCCAGCAGCCGGCAGGGGACTGAGCAGTTCTTC
j_gene: TRBJ2-1
d_gene: NA
v_gene: TRBV5-4
abundance: few

CDR3aa: CASSSRGRLFF
CDR3nt: TGTGCCAGCAGTTCGAGAGGGCGACTGTTTTTT
j_gene: TRBJ2-2
d_gene: NA
v_gene: TRBV6-2/TRBV6-3
abundance: NA

CDR3aa: CASSFYGQVTDTQYF
CDR3nt: TGTGCCAGCAGTTTTTACGGCCAGGTCACAGATACGCAGTATTTT
j_gene: TRBJ2-3
d_gene: NA
v_gene: TRBV12-3/TRBV12-4
abundance: few

CDR3aa: CASSPKDRVGNEQFF
CDR3nt: TGTGCCAGCAGCCCCAAAGACAGGGTGGGAAATGAGCAGTTCTTC
j_gene: TRBJ2-1
d_gene: TRBD1
v_gene: TRBV7-9
abundance: many

CDR3aa: CASSAGPSTDTQYF
CDR3nt: TGTGCCAGTTCCGCGGGGCCCAGCACAGATACGCAGTATTTT
j_gene: TRBJ2-3
d_gene: NA
v_gene: TRBV19
abundance: NA

CDR3aa: CASSSGGLTGELFF
CDR3nt: TGTGCCAGCTCTAGCGGGGGGCTTACCGGGGAGCTGTTTTTT
j_gene: TRBJ2-2
d_gene: TRBD2
v_gene: TRBV19
abundance: NA

CDR3aa: CASSQEPTGMVPQHF
CDR3nt: TGCGCCAGCAGCCAGGAACCCACGGGGATGGTGCCCCAGCATTTT
j_gene: TRBJ1-5
d_gene: NA
v_gene: TRBV4-3
abundance: many

CDR3aa: CASSSDPGGLGGYTF
CDR3nt: TGTGCCAGCAGTTCCGACCCAGGGGGTCTGGGAGGCTACACCTTC
j_gene: TRBJ1-2
d_gene: TRBD1
v_gene: TRBV6-5
abundance: few

CDR3aa: CSVGSHRGETQYF
CDR3nt: TGCAGCGTCGGGTCCCATCGCGGGGAGACCCAGTACTTC
j_gene: TRBJ2-5
d_gene: NA
v_gene: TRBV29-1
abundance: many

CDR3aa: CASSPLRGSAEAFF
CDR3nt: TGTGCCAGCAGTCCCCTAAGGGGGAGCGCTGAAGCTTTCTTT
j_gene: TRBJ1-1
d_gene: NA
v_gene: TRBV6-4
abundance: NA

CDR3aa: CASSFTRGGYGYTF
CDR3nt: TGTGCCAGCAGTTTCACCCGGGGAGGGTATGGCTACACCTTC
j_gene: TRBJ1-2
d_gene: NA
v_gene: TRBV12-3/TRBV12-4
abundance: many

CDR3aa: CSVDFRFRGVFSGANVLTF
CDR3nt: TGCAGCGTTGACTTCCGGTTTCGGGGCGTCTTCTCTGGGGCCAACGTCCTGACTTTC
j_gene: TRBJ2-6
d_gene: NA
v_gene: TRBV29-1
abundance: few

CDR3aa: CASSPPGTVLYTDTQYF
CDR3nt: TGTGCCAGCTCACCTCCCGGGACAGTATTATACACAGATACGCAGTATTTT
j_gene: TRBJ2-3
d_gene: TRBD1
v_gene: TRBV18
abundance: NA

CDR3aa: CASSLGGTLNQPQHF
CDR3nt: TGTGCCAGCAGCTTAGGCGGGACATTGAATCAGCCCCAGCATTTT
j_gene: TRBJ1-5
d_gene: NA
v_gene: TRBV7-9
abundance: few

CDR3aa: CASSSSTGAGAQYF
CDR3nt: TGCGCCAGCAGCTCCTCCACAGGGGCAGGGGCCCAGTACTTC
j_gene: TRBJ2-5
d_gene: TRBD1
v_gene: TRBV5-1
abundance: NA

CDR3aa: CASSWDRNEQFF
CDR3nt: TGTGCCAGCAGCTGGGACCGTAATGAGCAGTTCTTC
j_gene: TRBJ2-1
d_gene: NA
v_gene: TRBV5-6
abundance: many

CDR3aa: CASSFQGVQNF
CDR3nt: TGTGCCAGCAGCTTCCAGGGCGTTCAGAACTTC
j_gene: TRBJ2-4
d_gene: NA
v_gene: TRBV5-6
abundance: many

CDR3aa: CASSTQTELVEQYF
CDR3nt: TGTGCCAGCAGCACACAGACAGAGCTCGTCGAGCAGTACTTC
j_gene: TRBJ2-7
d_gene: NA
v_gene: TRBV11-2
abundance: few

CDR3aa: CASSEFEEQYF
CDR3nt: TGTGCCAGCAGTGAATTTGAAGAGCAGTACTTC
j_gene: TRBJ2-7
d_gene: NA
v_gene: TRBV25-1
abundance: NA

CDR3aa: CASSLFELDTQYF
CDR3nt: TGTGCCAGCAGCTTATTCGAGTTGGATACGCAGTATTTT
j_gene: TRBJ2-3
d_gene: NA
v_gene: TRBV7-2
abundance: few

CDR3aa: CASSLAGTQPQHF
CDR3nt: TGTGCCAGCAGCTTAGCAGGTACTCAGCCCCAGCATTTT
j_gene: TRBJ1-5
d_gene: NA
v_gene: TRBV7-2
abundance: few

CDR3aa: CASSQGGAGQPQHF
CDR3nt: TGTGCCAGCAGCCAAGGGGGCGCGGGTCAGCCCCAGCATTTT
j_gene: TRBJ1-5
d_gene: TRBD1
v_gene: TRBV5-4
abundance: many

CDR3aa: CASSQDRMGQVNF
CDR3nt: TGCGCCAGCAGCCAAGATAGGATGGGACAGGTGAACTTC
j_gene: TRBJ2-7
d_gene: TRBD1
v_gene: TRBV4-3
abundance: many

CDR3aa: CASSLAATNEKLFF
CDR3nt: TGCGCCAGCAGCTTAGCAGCAACTAATGAAAAACTGTTTTTT
j_gene: TRBJ1-4
d_gene: NA
v_gene: TRBV5-1
abundance: many

CDR3aa: CASSPTTGANVLTF
CDR3nt: TGTGCCAGCAGTCCTACTACTGGGGCCAACGTCCTGACTTTC
j_gene: TRBJ2-6
d_gene: NA
v_gene: TRBV12-3/TRBV12-4
abundance: many

CDR3aa: CASSPDSDYGYTF
CDR3nt: TGTGCCAGTAGTCCCGACAGTGACTATGGCTACACCTTC
j_gene: TRBJ1-2
d_gene: NA
v_gene: TRBV19
abundance: many

CDR3aa: CASSIYIQETQYF
CDR3nt: TGTGCCAGCAGCATATATATACAAGAGACCCAGTACTTC
j_gene: TRBJ2-5
d_gene: NA
v_gene: TRBV7-9
abundance: few

CDR3aa: CSASDRGRGLYEQYF
CDR3nt: TGCAGTGCGTCAGACAGGGGTCGGGGACTCTACGAGCAGTACTTC
j_gene: TRBJ2-7
d_gene: TRBD1
v_gene: TRBV20-1
abundance: few

CDR3aa: CASSYSRGLGEGYTF
CDR3nt: TGTGCCAGCAGTTACTCGAGAGGACTGGGAGAGGGCTACACCTTC
j_gene: TRBJ1-2
d_gene: NA
v_gene: TRBV6-5
abundance: few